Below, 30 T cell receptor beta chains from the same sample are listed, as sequenced in a study of response to subunit inactivated influenza vaccine. TCRdb re-analysed the RT-PCR reads in MiXCR, keeping a single row per CDR3 protein. Among over 750,000 distinct CDR3 sequences listed, 21% were seen once. The specimen comprised PBMCs from blood, sampled 5 to 6 days after vaccination. All receptors come from a man in his forties or fifties who received an inactivated influenza vaccine.

The rearrangement links TRBV18 to TRBJ1-2, with D unclear. This CDR3 is 13 amino acids long. The germline V and J ends were trimmed by 4 bases and 4 bases, with 10 bases remaining between them. Germline CDR1 reads KGHSH; CDR2 reads LQKENI. The DNA of the CDR3 is TGTGCCAGCTCACTCGACATCTCCTATGGCTACACCTTC. It codes for CASSLDISYGYTF.

The genes are TRBV2 and TRBJ1-5; D may be TRBD1 (6 bases). V was trimmed by 7 bases and J by 4 bases, leaving 14 bases between them. There are 14 residues in the CDR3. Germline lookup yields CDR1 SNHLY and CDR2 FYNNEI. The CDR3 spells CASTTGRANQPQHF. CDR3 bases: TGTGCCAGCACCACAGGGCGGGCGAATCAGCCCCAGCATTTT.

Only a few counts were recorded for this clonotype. CDR3 sequence reads: CASSQDLILAGVRTDTQYF. The DNA for the CDR3 is TGCGCCAGCAGCCAAGATTTAATCCTAGCGGGGGTTCGCACAGATACGCAGTATTTT. The chain joins TRBV4-3 to TRBJ2-3; TRBD2 agrees at 10 bases. Germline V CDR1 and CDR2: LGHNA, YSLEER. This CDR3 spans 19 amino acids. J gave up 1 base and V 0 bases, and 10 bases lay outside the gene matches.

There are a few counts of this clonotype. The J gene is TRBJ1-2, the V gene TRBV27, with 8 bases aligning to TRBD1. J was trimmed by 8 bases and V by 6 bases; bases with no gene match: 8. Looked up from germline, CDR1 is MNHEY and CDR2 is SMNVEV (reference sequence). The CDR3 runs 13 residues. In nucleotides, the CDR3 is TGTGCCAGCAGCTTTAGGGACAGGCGGGGCTACACCTTC. It encodes CASSFRDRRGYTF.

This clonotype was seen a handful of times. The chain uses TRBV29-1 and TRBJ2-1; the match to TRBD2 covers 7 bases. Trimming took 7 bases from V and 9 from J; bases not matched to a gene: 9. The germline V gene has CDR1 SQVTM and CDR2 ANQGSEA. The CDR3 loop spans 12 amino acids. CDR3 coding DNA: TGCAGCGGGGTTTGGCGGGAGACTGAGCAGTTCTTC. Translation: CSGVWRETEQFF.

This clonotype has only a few counts. The rearrangement uses TRBV20-1 and TRBJ2-1; 9 nucleotides match TRBD2. There are 13 residues in the CDR3. The V gene's germline CDR1 is DFQATT and CDR2 SNEGSKA (reference sequence). V was clipped by 2 bases and J by 9 bases; unmatched bases: 5. CDR3 amino acids: CSARLAGLGEQFF. The CDR3, as DNA: TGCAGTGCTAGACTAGCGGGACTGGGTGAGCAGTTCTTC.

This clonotype came up a few times. The chain combines TRBV3-1 with TRBJ2-7; unclear D gene. CDR3 length equals 14 residues. The V and J ends lost 0 bases and 6 bases respectively, with 12 bases between them. Germline V gene lookup returns CDR1 LGHDT and CDR2 YNNKEL (reference sequence). This CDR3 reads CASSQDQVVGEQYF. The CDR3 region has the DNA TGTGCCAGCAGCCAAGATCAAGTGGTGGGCGAGCAGTACTTC.

This clonotype was counted a few times. The V call is TRBV29-1, the J call TRBJ1-2; TRBD1 might be the D (5 bases). The CDR3 totals 12 residues. V was cut by 7 bases and J by 6 bases, with 15 bases left in between. In germline, CDR1 is SQVTM, CDR2 ANQGSEA. CDR3 sequence reads: CSAMRGRDGYTF. The CDR3 nucleotides are TGCAGCGCGATGAGGGGCCGAGATGGCTACACCTTC. Based on the CDR3 plus reference TRBV29-1 and TRBJ1-2, the full variable domain is SAVISQKPSRDICQRGTSLTIQCQVDSQVTMMFWYRQQPGQSLTLIATANQGSEATYESGFVIDKFPISRPNLTFSTLTVSNMSPEDSSIYLCSAMRGRDGYTFGSGTRLTVV.

This clonotype was counted only a few times. The chain couples TRBV27 to TRBJ1-6, with D unresolved. Trimming removed 3 bases at V and 7 bases at J, with 10 bases between. The CDR3 extends over 14 amino acids. Germline loops: CDR1 MNHEY, CDR2 SMNVEV (reference sequence). The CDR3 sequence is CASSFPTGNSPLHF. The CDR3 DNA sequence: TGTGCCAGCAGTTTCCCGACGGGGAATTCACCCCTCCACTTT.

The chain carries TRBV24-1 and TRBJ2-2; D not certain. Per germline, CDR1 KGHDR and CDR2 SFDVKD. The CDR3 contains 15 residues. V gave up 5 bases and J gave up 0 bases, with 9 bases separating them. CDR3 in DNA: TGTGCCACCAGTGCCGGCTCGCCGAACACCGGGGAGCTGTTTTTT. Translating gives CATSAGSPNTGELFF.

The chain links TRBV5-1 to TRBJ1-1; 7 bases are a match to TRBD1. V dropped 3 bases and J dropped 1; count of bases not matched to a gene: 3. The CDR3 has 14 residues. Germline V gives CDR1 SGHRS, CDR2 YFSETQ. The CDR3 loop reads CASSWGQRNTEAFF. DNA of the CDR3: TGCGCCAGCAGCTGGGGACAGCGGAACACTGAAGCTTTCTTT.

A word on this clonotype: A read error may produce the germline difference seen at one junction end. The chain uses TRBV18 and TRBJ2-6; weak D call: TRBD1 (6 bases). This CDR3 has 16 residues. Germline V gene lookup returns CDR1 KGHSH and CDR2 LQKENI. CDR3 protein: CSSPDRCRSGANVLTF. CDR3 nucleotide sequence: TGTTCCAGCCCAGACAGGTGTCGCTCTGGGGCCAACGTCCTGACTTTC.

Remarks on this clonotype: At one end, the junction sequence differs from germline, possibly due to a read error. CDR3 sequence reads: CSAIGDNEQFF. The CDR3 DNA reads TGCAGCGCTATAGGGGACAATGAGCAGTTCTTC. The chain uses TRBV20-1 and TRBJ2-1; a weak D match, TRBD1 (5 bases). Germline V lookup: CDR1 DFQATT, CDR2 SNEGSKA (reference sequence). CDR3 length: 11 residues.

This clonotype was seen a handful of times. This sequence joins TRBV28 and TRBJ2-3; D may be TRBD2 (6 bases). Germline assignment: CDR1 MDHEN and CDR2 SYDVKM. Trimming took off 2 bases at V and 1 base at J, with 10 bases between the two ends. This CDR3 contains 15 residues. The CDR3 loop is CASSLLSSGTDTQYF. The CDR3 DNA is TGTGCCAGCAGTTTACTGTCTAGCGGCACAGATACGCAGTATTTT.

This clonotype appeared a few times. This chain joins TRBV9 and TRBJ2-5; 9 bases fit TRBD2. V lost 1 base, J lost 0 bases, and 1 base stayed unmatched. The CDR3 is 15 amino acids. CDR1 and CDR2 (germline): SGDLS, YYNGEE. The CDR3 is CASSVLAGYQETQYF. The DNA of the CDR3 is TGTGCCAGCAGCGTACTAGCGGGGTACCAAGAGACCCAGTACTTC. The variable domain in full, completed from reference TRBV9 and TRBJ2-5, reads DSGVTQTPKHLITATGQRVTLRCSPRSGDLSVYWYQQSLDQGLQFLIQYYNGEERAKGNILERFSAQQFPDLHSELNLSSLELGDSALYFCASSVLAGYQETQYFGPGTRLLVL.

This clonotype turned up a few times. This rearrangement joins TRBV15 to TRBJ2-7, with D hard to call. Trimming stripped 3 bases from V and 0 bases from J, with 6 bases between. This CDR3 region has 13 residues. The germline V gene has CDR1 LNHNV and CDR2 YYDKDF (reference sequence). This CDR3 reads CATSSGTSYEQYF. Written as DNA, the CDR3 is TGTGCCACCAGCAGCGGCACCTCCTACGAGCAGTACTTC.

This clonotype was seen a handful of times. The chain couples TRBV30 to TRBJ1-5, with TRBD1 as a possible D gene (6 bases). The germline V gene encodes CDR1 GTSNPN and CDR2 SVGIG (reference sequence). CDR3 length equals 15 residues. The germline V and J ends were trimmed by 1 base and 5 bases, with 15 bases remaining between them. The CDR3 sequence is CAWSGGTQRDQPQHF. The CDR3 bases are TGTGCCTGGAGTGGAGGGACACAAAGGGATCAGCCCCAGCATTTT.

The J gene is TRBJ1-5, the V gene TRBV4-1; unclear D gene. Germline V lookup: CDR1 MGHRA, CDR2 YSYEKL. V lost 1 base, J lost 1 base, and 11 bases lay in between. This CDR3 has 16 residues. The CDR3 region is CASSQGNDLSNQPQHF. CDR3 coding DNA: TGCGCCAGCAGCCAAGGGAATGACCTAAGCAATCAGCCCCAGCATTTT.

This clonotype was observed a few times. The chain joins TRBV11-2 to TRBJ2-3, with D tentatively TRBD1 (6 bases). This CDR3 has 17 amino acids. Germline V gene lookup returns CDR1 SGHAT and CDR2 FQNNGV. Trimming cost V 5 bases and J 5 bases, with 23 bases left between them. The CDR3 region is CASSGTIRGTQGDTQYF. The CDR3 DNA reads as TGTGCCAGCAGCGGCACTATTAGGGGGACACAGGGAGATACGCAGTATTTT.

V usage is TRBV5-1 and J usage is TRBJ2-5; 7 bases line up with TRBD1. V was pared by 1 base and J by 2 bases, with 8 bases of the junction left unmatched. Germline V gene sequence: CDR1 SGHRS, CDR2 YFSETQ. The CDR3 runs 16 residues. The CDR3 spells CASSLLQGSEQETQYF. Here the CDR3 DNA reads TGCGCCAGCAGCTTGTTACAGGGGTCAGAACAAGAGACCCAGTACTTC.

The CDR3 sequence: CATSDFHGQGHDGYTF. The DNA of the CDR3 is TGTGCCACCAGTGATTTTCACGGACAGGGCCATGATGGCTACACCTTC. This chain connects TRBV24-1 to TRBJ1-2; the match to TRBD1 covers 8 bases. CDR1 KGHDR and CDR2 SFDVKD come from the germline V gene. CDR3 length equals 16 residues. Unmatched junction bases numbered 9, after V lost 1 base and J lost 6 bases.

The genes are TRBV27 and TRBJ2-1; 13 bases fit TRBD2. Germline V gives CDR1 MNHEY, CDR2 SMNVEV (reference sequence). V dropped 7 bases and J dropped 0; count of bases not matched to a gene: 12. CDR3 length equals 19 residues. The CDR3 protein is CASNPWGLAGPDSYNEQFF. In DNA form, the CDR3 reads TGTGCCAGCAACCCCTGGGGACTAGCGGGACCTGACTCCTACAATGAGCAGTTCTTC.

This sequence joins TRBV12-5 and TRBJ2-2; D gene ambiguous. Germline loops: CDR1 LGHNT, CDR2 FRNRAP. This CDR3 has 12 amino acids. The V gene lost 6 bases and the J gene lost 4 bases, with 6 bases spanning the gap. CDR3 amino acids: CASGLPTGELFF. The CDR3 DNA sequence: TGTGCTAGTGGCTTACCCACCGGGGAGCTGTTTTTT.

In this sample, this clonotype turned up a few times. This chain connects TRBV12-3 or TRBV12-4 to TRBJ1-2; D is ambiguous. The CDR3 is made up of 15 amino acids. The germline V and J ends were trimmed by 1 base and 0 bases, with 9 bases remaining between them. The CDR3 nucleotides are TGTGCCAGCAGTTTAGATGGGTCTTCTAACTATGGCTACACCTTC. Residues: CASSLDGSSNYGYTF.

The chain is built from TRBV14 and TRBJ2-3; 8 nucleotides agree with TRBD2. The CDR3 contains 14 residues. V gave up 10 bases and J gave up 5 bases; unmatched junction bases: 11. Germline CDR1 SGHDN, CDR2 FVKESK. The CDR3 DNA reads as TGTGCCACCAAAACTAGCGGAATGGGAGATACGCAGTATTTT. This sequence encodes CATKTSGMGDTQYF.

This clonotype appeared a few times. The chain employs TRBV12-3 or TRBV12-4 and TRBJ2-1; the D gene is possibly TRBD2 (5 bases). Trimming took 6 bases from V and 8 from J, leaving 17 bases between them. The CDR3 is made up of 14 amino acids. The CDR3 here is CASSPQASRYEQFF. DNA for the CDR3: TGTGCCAGCAGCCCCCAGGCTAGCAGGTATGAGCAGTTCTTC.

The chain joins TRBV4-3 to TRBJ2-3; D remains unclear. This CDR3 spans 16 amino acids. Germline assignment: CDR1 LGHNA and CDR2 YSLEER. Trimming pared 2 bases from V and 4 bases from J, leaving 16 bases between. The CDR3 here is CASSQYYSPSADTQYF. CDR3 DNA: TGCGCCAGCAGCCAATATTACAGTCCGAGTGCAGATACGCAGTATTTT.

The chain combines TRBV20-1 with TRBJ2-6; 13 nucleotides align to TRBD2. The V segment lost 5 bases and the J segment 0 bases; nucleotides outside the gene matches: 10. The CDR3 is made up of 19 amino acids. Germline CDR1 is DFQATT and CDR2 is SNEGSKA (reference sequence). The CDR3 nucleotides are TGCAGTGCTGCTTCAGGACTAGCGGGGGTCCTCTCTGGGGCCAACGTCCTGACTTTC. As protein: CSAASGLAGVLSGANVLTF.

This chain connects TRBV2 to TRBJ2-6; D is unclear. Trimming shortened V by 2 bases and J by 2 bases, and 7 bases separated the two germline ends. There are 15 residues in the CDR3. CDR1 and CDR2 from the germline V gene are SNHLY and FYNNEI. The CDR3 loop reads CASSEMWAGANVLTF. DNA for the CDR3: TGTGCCAGCAGTGAAATGTGGGCTGGGGCCAACGTCCTGACTTTC. The full variable domain, rest sourced from reference TRBV2 and TRBJ2-6, is EPEVTQTPSHQVTQMGQEVILRCVPISNHLYFYWYRQILGQKVEFLVSFYNNEISEKSEIFDDQFSVERPDGSNFTLKIRSTKLEDSAMYFCASSEMWAGANVLTFGAGSRLTVL.

In its sample, this clonotype was seen a few times. The chain uses TRBV6-1 and TRBJ2-1; tentative D call: TRBD2 (6 bases). CDR3 length: 14 residues. Per germline, CDR1 MNHNS and CDR2 SASEGT. V was pared by 8 bases and J by 7 bases, with 18 bases between. The DNA of the CDR3 is TGTGCCAGCTCCACGGGGGTAGGGTCGAATGAGCAGTTCTTC. This translates into CASSTGVGSNEQFF.